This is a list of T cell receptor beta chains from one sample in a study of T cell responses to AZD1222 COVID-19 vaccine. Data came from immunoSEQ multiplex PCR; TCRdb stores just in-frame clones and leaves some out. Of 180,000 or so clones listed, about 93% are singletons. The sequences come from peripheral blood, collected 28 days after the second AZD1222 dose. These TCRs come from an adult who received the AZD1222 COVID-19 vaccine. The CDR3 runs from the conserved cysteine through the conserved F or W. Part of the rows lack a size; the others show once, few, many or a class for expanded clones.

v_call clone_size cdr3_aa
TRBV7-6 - CASSLPLGNEQFF
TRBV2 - CASSEVGTGNYGYTF
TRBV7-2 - CASSLVASYSNQPQHF
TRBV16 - CASSPPGRRTNEKLFF
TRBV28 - CASSSNTEAFF
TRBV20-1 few CSARGQFYTF
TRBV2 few CASSEVSRVGPQHF
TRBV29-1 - CSVERNTEAFF
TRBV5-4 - CASSLAGGGSSGNTIYF
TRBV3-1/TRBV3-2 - CASSQRYSNQPQHF
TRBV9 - CASSVASVGELFF
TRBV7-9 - CASSLRDSNQPQHF
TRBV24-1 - CATSDFGQGGETQYF
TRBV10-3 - CATGGLNTEAFF
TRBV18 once CASSPTLDRRTEAFF
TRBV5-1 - CASSRGGTEAFF
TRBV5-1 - CASSFEGAIRGEQFF
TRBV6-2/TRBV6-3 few CASSYTVMLYGYTF
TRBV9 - CASSASRTEGNTIYF
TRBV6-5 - CASRGGVGGGWAFF
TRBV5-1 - CASSPEATSRHGYTF
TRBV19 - CASRPQGPSSGNTIYF
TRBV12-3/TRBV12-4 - CASRRTGGNTIYF
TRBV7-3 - CASSLLRVGDRYYGYTF
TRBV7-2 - CASSLTADLDTQYF
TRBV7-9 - CASSPASGGTSTTDTQYF
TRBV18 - CASSLSRDSNEQFF
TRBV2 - CASSLQGLPYEQYF
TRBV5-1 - CASSLERTSDEQYF
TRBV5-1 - CASSSQKNTEAFF
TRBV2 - CASRLTDNSPLHF
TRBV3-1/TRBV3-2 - CASSLSPRRAPNEKLFF
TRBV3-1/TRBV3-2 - CASSQAGGSGFHTF
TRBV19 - CASSIDPGFNQPQHF
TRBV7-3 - CASSRQGDYNEQFF
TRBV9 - CASSVAGQGGEYGYTF
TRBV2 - CASSEQGPSGTEAFF
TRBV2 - CASSELRLTDTQYF
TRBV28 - CASSPPRVGDTIYF
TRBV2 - CASSYRDRVNNEQFF
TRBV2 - CASKGGSTNEKLFF
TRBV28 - CASTANYGYTF
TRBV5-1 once CASSLEGGNRRSPLHF
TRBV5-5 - CASSLDWNQPQHF
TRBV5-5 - CASSLLQGWETQYF
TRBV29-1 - CSAGGSNQPQHF
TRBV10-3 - CAISDLTGTPRGNEQFF
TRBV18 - CASSPGEETQYF
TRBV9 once CASSVVSGKAFRETQYF
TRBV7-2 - CASSLESGGWNEQFF
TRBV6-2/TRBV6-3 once CASSSGHVYEQYF
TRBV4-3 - CASSLDRVPSYEQYF
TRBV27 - CASSSQQGGTEAFF
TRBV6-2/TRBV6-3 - CASSYVGLAREQYF
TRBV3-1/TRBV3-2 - CASSPRQGTRANTEAFF